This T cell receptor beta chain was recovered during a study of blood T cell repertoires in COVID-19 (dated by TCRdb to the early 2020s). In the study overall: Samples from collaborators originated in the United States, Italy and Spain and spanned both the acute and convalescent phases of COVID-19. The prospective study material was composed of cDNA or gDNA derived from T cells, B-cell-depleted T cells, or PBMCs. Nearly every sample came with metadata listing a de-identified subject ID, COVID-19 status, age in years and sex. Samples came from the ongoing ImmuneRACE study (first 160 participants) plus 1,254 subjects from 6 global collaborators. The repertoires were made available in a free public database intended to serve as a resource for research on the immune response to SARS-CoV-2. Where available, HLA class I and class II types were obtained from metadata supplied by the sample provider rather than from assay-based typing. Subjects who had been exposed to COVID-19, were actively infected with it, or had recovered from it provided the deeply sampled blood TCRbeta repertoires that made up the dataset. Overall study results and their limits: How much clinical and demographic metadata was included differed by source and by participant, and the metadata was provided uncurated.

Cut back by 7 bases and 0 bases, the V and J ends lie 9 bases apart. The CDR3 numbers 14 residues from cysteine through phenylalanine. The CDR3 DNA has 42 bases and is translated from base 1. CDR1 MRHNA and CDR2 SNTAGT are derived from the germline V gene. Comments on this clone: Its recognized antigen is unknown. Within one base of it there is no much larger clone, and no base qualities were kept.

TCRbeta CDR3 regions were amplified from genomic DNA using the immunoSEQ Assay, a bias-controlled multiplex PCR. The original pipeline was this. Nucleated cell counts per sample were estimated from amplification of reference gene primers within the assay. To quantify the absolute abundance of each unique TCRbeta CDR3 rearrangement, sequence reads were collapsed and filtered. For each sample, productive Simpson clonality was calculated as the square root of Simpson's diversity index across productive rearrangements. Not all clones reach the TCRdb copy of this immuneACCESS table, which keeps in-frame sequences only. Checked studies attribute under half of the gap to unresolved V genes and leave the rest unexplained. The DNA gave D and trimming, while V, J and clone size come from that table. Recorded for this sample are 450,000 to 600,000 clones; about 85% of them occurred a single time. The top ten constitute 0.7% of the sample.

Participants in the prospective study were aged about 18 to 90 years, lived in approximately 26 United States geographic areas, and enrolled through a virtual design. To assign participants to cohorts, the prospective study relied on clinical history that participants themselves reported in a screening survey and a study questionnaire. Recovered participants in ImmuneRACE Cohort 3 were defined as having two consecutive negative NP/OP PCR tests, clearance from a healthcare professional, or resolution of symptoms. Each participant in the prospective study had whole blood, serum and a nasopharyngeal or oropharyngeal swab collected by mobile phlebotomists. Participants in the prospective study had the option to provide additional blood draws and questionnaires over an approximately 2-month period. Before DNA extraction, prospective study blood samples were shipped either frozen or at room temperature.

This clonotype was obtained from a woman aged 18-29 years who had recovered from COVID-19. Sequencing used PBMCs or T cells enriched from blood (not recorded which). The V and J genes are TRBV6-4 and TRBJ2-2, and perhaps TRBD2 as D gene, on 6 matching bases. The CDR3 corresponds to CASKEGSNTGELFF. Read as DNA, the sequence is TGTGCCAGCAAGGAGGGCTCGAACACCGGGGAGCTGTTTTTT.